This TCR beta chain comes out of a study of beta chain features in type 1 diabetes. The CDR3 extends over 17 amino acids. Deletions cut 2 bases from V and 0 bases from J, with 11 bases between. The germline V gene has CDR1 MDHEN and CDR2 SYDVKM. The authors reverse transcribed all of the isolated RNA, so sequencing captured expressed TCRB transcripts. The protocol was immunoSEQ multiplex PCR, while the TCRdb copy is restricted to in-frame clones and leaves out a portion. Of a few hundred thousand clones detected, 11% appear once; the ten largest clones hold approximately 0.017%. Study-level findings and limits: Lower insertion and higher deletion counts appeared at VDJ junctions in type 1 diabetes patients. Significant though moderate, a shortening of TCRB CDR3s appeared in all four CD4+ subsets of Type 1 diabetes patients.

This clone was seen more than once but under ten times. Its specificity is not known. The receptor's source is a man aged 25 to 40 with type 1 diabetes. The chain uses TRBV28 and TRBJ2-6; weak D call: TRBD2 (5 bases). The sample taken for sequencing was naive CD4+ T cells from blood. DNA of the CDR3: TGTGCCAGCAGTTTAGGAGGCAGTTACTCTGGGGCCAACGTCCTGACTTTC. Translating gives CASSLGGSYSGANVLTF.